Presented here are 32 T cell receptor beta chains from one specimen sequenced in a study of shared clonotypes between healthy human individuals. TCRdb's copy holds only in-frame clones and misses some; the assay was immunoSEQ multiplex PCR. In the table there are approximately 2.5 million clones, approximately 94% of which are singletons. Sequencing was carried out using naive CD4+ T cells from PBMCs. As for subset: CD45RA+ positively selected. These receptors all stem from a man younger than 35 in good health. Some clones in this sample may be carry-over from other donors' samples.

V is TRBV18 and J is TRBJ1-5, with unresolved D. The CDR3 length is 15 residues. Trimming cost V 2 bases and J 2 bases, with 10 bases left between them. The germline V gene has CDR1 KGHSH and CDR2 LQKENI. The CDR3 DNA reads as TGTGCCAGCTCACCAGGCGCGCAGGGCAATCAGCCCCAGCATTTT. Translating it yields CASSPGAQGNQPQHF. Using reference TRBV18 and TRBJ1-5 for the parts outside the CDR3, the full variable domain is NAGVMQNPRHLVRRRGQEARLRCSPMKGHSHVYWYRQLPEEGLKFMVYLQKENIIDESGMPKERFSAEFPKEGPSILRIQQVVRGDSAAYFCASSPGAQGNQPQHFGDGTRLSIL.

The sample holds one count of this clone. This rearrangement joins TRBV7-2 to TRBJ2-1; D might be TRBD2 (7 bases). Per germline, CDR1 SGHTA and CDR2 FQGNSA. This CDR3 has 17 residues. Between the trimmed V and J ends, which lost 5 bases and 0 bases, there was a span of 17 bases. The CDR3 DNA reads as TGTGCCAGCAGCCGGCCTGGGGGAGGGGGCTCCTACAATGAGCAGTTCTTC. Its protein product is CASSRPGGGGSYNEQFF.

This rearrangement joins TRBV7-3 to TRBJ2-1; D remains ambiguous. The germline CDR1 and CDR2 sequences are SGHTA and FQGTGA. Trimming left V 2 bases short and J 6 bases short, with 8 bases between. The CDR3 contains 13 residues. The CDR3 sequence is CASSLWIGNEQFF. The CDR3 nucleotides read TGTGCCAGCAGCTTATGGATCGGCAATGAGCAGTTCTTC.

Only one count was recorded for this clone. The chain employs TRBV9 and TRBJ2-3, with 12 bases lining up with TRBD2. With V trimmed by 4 bases and J by 2 bases, 5 bases remained unmatched. Looked up from germline, CDR1 is SGDLS and CDR2 is YYNGEE. This CDR3 is built from 16 residues. The CDR3 is CASSRTSGTPTDTQYF. The CDR3 DNA sequence: TGTGCCAGCAGCCGGACTAGCGGGACCCCCACAGATACGCAGTATTTT.

The V and J genes are TRBV10-3 and TRBJ2-3; the D is unclear. The CDR3 consists of 14 residues. V lost 2 bases and J 4 bases, leaving 10 bases between the germline ends. Germline CDR1 and CDR2: ENHRY and SYGVKD. The DNA for the CDR3 is TGTGCCATCAGTGAGGTCTCGGTCCCAGATACGCAGTATTTT. Amino acid sequence: CAISEVSVPDTQYF.

The gene calls are TRBV5-4 and TRBJ1-5; no firm D call. Trimming shortened V by 5 bases and J by 1 base, and 16 bases separated the two germline ends. CDR3 size: 16 residues. Germline V gives CDR1 SGHNT, CDR2 YYREEE (reference sequence). DNA of the CDR3: TGTGCCAGCAGTCCATTGAGGACGGAGAGCAATCAGCCCCAGCATTTT. The encoded protein is CASSPLRTESNQPQHF.

The chain carries TRBV6-6 and TRBJ1-5; D not certain. Trimming took off 7 bases at V and 6 bases at J, with 13 bases between the two ends. Germline CDR1 is MNHNY and CDR2 is SVGAGI (reference sequence). The CDR3 contains 13 residues. The CDR3 sequence is CASTPEIPQPQHF. In DNA form, the CDR3 reads TGTGCCAGCACCCCAGAGATACCTCAGCCCCAGCATTTT.

This chain links TRBV9 with TRBJ2-3; the match to TRBD2 covers 9 bases. Germline V gene lookup returns CDR1 SGDLS and CDR2 YYNGEE. The CDR3 spans 15 residues. V shed 4 bases, J shed 3 bases, and the junction held 6 bases outside the gene matches. Written as DNA, the CDR3 is TGTGCCAGCAGCCTTAGCGGGAGTGGGACAGATACGCAGTATTTT. This encodes CASSLSGSGTDTQYF. Full variable domain (remainder filled in from reference TRBV9 and TRBJ2-3): DSGVTQTPKHLITATGQRVTLRCSPRSGDLSVYWYQQSLDQGLQFLIQYYNGEERAKGNILERFSAQQFPDLHSELNLSSLELGDSALYFCASSLSGSGTDTQYFGPGTRLTVL.

In this sample, this clone turned up once. This sequence joins TRBV7-2 and TRBJ2-5; 8 nucleotides align to TRBD2. Germline CDR1 SGHTA, CDR2 FQGNSA. J was trimmed by 7 bases and V by 0 bases; bases with no gene match: 7. This CDR3 is 15 amino acids long. The CDR3 protein is CASSLASGRGGTQYF. CDR3 bases: TGTGCCAGCAGCTTAGCTAGCGGACGGGGGGGGACCCAGTACTTC.

This chain uses TRBV7-3 with TRBJ2-5, with D hard to call. V gave up 5 bases and J gave up 4 bases, with 11 bases separating them. Germline assignment: CDR1 SGHTA and CDR2 FQGTGA. CDR3 size: 13 residues. The CDR3 coding sequence is TGTGCCAGCAGCGGAGAAAGAGGAGAGACCCAGTACTTC. Translated, it gives CASSGERGETQYF.

The V and J genes are TRBV18 and TRBJ1-5; TRBD1 aligns across 7 bases. Germline V lookup: CDR1 KGHSH, CDR2 LQKENI. V lost 4 bases and J lost 7; bases outside the gene matches: 13. The CDR3 sequence is 16 residues long. CDR3: CASSRQGDAVVQPQHF. The DNA for the CDR3 is TGTGCCAGCTCACGCCAGGGGGACGCGGTGGTCCAGCCCCAGCATTTT.

J is TRBJ1-6 and V is TRBV28; D is unresolved. There are 14 residues in the CDR3. The ends were cut back, 1 base at V and 7 bases at J, with 8 bases in the middle. Germline assignment: CDR1 MDHEN and CDR2 SYDVKM. The CDR3 bases are TGTGCCAGCAGTTTATTGGGCAGCAATTCACCCCTCCACTTT. Its protein product is CASSLLGSNSPLHF.

The count of this clone is one. V gene TRBV14 combines with J gene TRBJ2-1; a possible D gene is TRBD1 (9 bases). CDR1 and CDR2 (germline): SGHDN, FVKESK. V was trimmed by 6 bases and J by 10 bases, leaving 40 bases between them. The CDR3 runs 21 residues. This chain's CDR3 is CASSVDSGTGLSGSGRREQFF. In nucleotides, the CDR3 is TGTGCCAGCAGTGTCGACTCCGGGACAGGGTTAAGCGGGAGCGGACGTAGGGAGCAGTTCTTC.

About this clone itself: This CDR3 is also generated by other DNA sequences in the sample. The V and J genes are TRBV19 and TRBJ2-5, with D tentatively TRBD1 (6 bases). This CDR3 is 13 amino acids long. V was cut by 5 bases and J by 1 base, with 8 bases left in between. Germline V gene sequence: CDR1 LNHDA, CDR2 SQIVND (reference sequence). CDR3 sequence reads: CASSRTVQETQYF. The CDR3 DNA reads TGTGCCAGTAGTCGGACAGTCCAAGAGACCCAGTACTTC.

The V and J genes are TRBV28 and TRBJ2-5, with D perhaps TRBD2 (5 bases). Trimming took off 3 bases at V and 0 bases at J, with 8 bases between the two ends. The CDR3 covers 14 residues. Looked up from germline, CDR1 is MDHEN and CDR2 is SYDVKM. The CDR3 bases are TGTGCCAGCAGTTTGCGGGCGTACCAAGAGACCCAGTACTTC. This sequence encodes CASSLRAYQETQYF. Based on the CDR3 plus reference TRBV28 and TRBJ2-5, the full variable domain is DVKVTQSSRYLVKRTGEKVFLECVQDMDHENMFWYRQDPGLGLRLIYFSYDVKMKEKGDIPEGYSVSREKKERFSLILESASTNQTSMYLCASSLRAYQETQYFGPGTRLLVL.

V usage is TRBV5-1 and J usage is TRBJ1-3; D may be TRBD1 (5 bases). Germline CDR1 and CDR2: SGHRS and YFSETQ. This CDR3 has 16 residues. V was trimmed by 4 bases and J by 2 bases, leaving 16 bases between them. The CDR3 loop is CASSPRRTRTGNTIYF. The CDR3 DNA follows: TGCGCCAGCAGCCCCCGTCGGACAAGGACTGGAAACACCATATATTTT.

The sample holds one count of this clone. The gene calls are TRBV15 and TRBJ2-7; TRBD1 agrees at 10 bases. Germline values: CDR1 LNHNV, CDR2 YYDKDF (reference sequence). This CDR3 is built from 15 residues. V shed 6 bases and J 5 bases; nucleotides not matched to a gene: 10. CDR3 sequence (DNA): TGTGCCACCAGTCTTCCCGGGACAGGGGCCCACGAGCAGTACTTC. This sequence encodes CATSLPGTGAHEQYF.

In the case of this clone: This sample also contains other DNA sequences that code for the same CDR3. This chain joins TRBV5-1 and TRBJ2-2, with D perhaps matching TRBD2 (6 bases). This CDR3 has 17 amino acids. Trimming left V 0 bases short and J 1 base short, with 13 bases between. CDR1 SGHRS and CDR2 YFSETQ come from the germline V gene. CDR3: CASSLARGGMNTGELFF. The CDR3 DNA reads as TGCGCCAGCAGCTTGGCCAGAGGCGGGATGAACACCGGGGAGCTGTTTTTT.

This clone is a singleton in its sample. CDR3 DNA: TGTGCCTGGAGTACTCAACAGGGGGCGCGGGTTCGAAACACTGAAGCTTTCTTT. Encoded protein: CAWSTQQGARVRNTEAFF. The rearrangement joins TRBV30 to TRBJ1-1; 9 bases are a match to TRBD1. The CDR3 covers 18 residues. Germline CDR1 and CDR2: GTSNPN and SVGIG (reference sequence). Unmatched junction bases numbered 15, after V lost 2 bases and J lost 2 bases.

Details on this clone: This CDR3 is also generated by other DNA sequences in the sample. V is TRBV10-3 and J is TRBJ1-5; D gene uncertain. The CDR3 has 13 amino acids. The V and J ends lost 3 bases and 2 bases respectively, with 5 bases between them. Germline CDR1 and CDR2: ENHRY and SYGVKD. DNA of the CDR3: TGTGCCATCAGTGACCAGGGCAATCAGCCCCAGCATTTT. Its protein is CAISDQGNQPQHF.

This clone was seen once. The rearrangement links TRBV4-1 to TRBJ2-1; 7 nucleotides line up with TRBD1. J was trimmed by 8 bases and V by 1 base; bases with no gene match: 8. Germline CDR1 reads MGHRA; CDR2 reads YSYEKL. The CDR3 totals 15 residues. CDR3 bases: TGCGCCAGCAGCCAAGGAGGGGGCCTCCCCGATGAGCAGTTCTTC. Residues: CASSQGGGLPDEQFF.

The rearrangement uses TRBV5-1 and TRBJ1-3; D might be TRBD1 (5 bases). This CDR3 comprises 17 residues. Trimming took 2 bases from V and 0 from J, leaving 15 bases between them. Germline V gene sequence: CDR1 SGHRS, CDR2 YFSETQ. CDR3 in amino acids: CASSLEGHSSSGNTIYF. In DNA form, the CDR3 reads TGCGCCAGCAGCTTAGAGGGGCACAGTTCCTCTGGAAACACCATATATTTT.

As for this clone: At the DNA level, this CDR3 is encoded by other sequences in the same sample as well. This chain links TRBV18 with TRBJ2-1; no firm D call. This CDR3 region has 15 residues. Germline loops: CDR1 KGHSH, CDR2 LQKENI. Trimming stripped 2 bases from V and 0 bases from J, with 8 bases between. CDR3 coding DNA: TGTGCCAGCTCACCAGGGCCGAGCTCCTACAATGAGCAGTTCTTC. This gives the protein CASSPGPSSYNEQFF.

J is TRBJ1-4 and V is TRBV5-5; TRBD1 agrees at 11 bases. Germline CDR1 SGHKS, CDR2 YYEKEE (reference sequence). Trimming removed 4 bases from V and 8 bases from J; junction bases left unmatched: 10. This CDR3 region has 16 residues. Written as DNA, the CDR3 is TGTGCCAGCAGCCCAACCGGGACAGGGGGAAGGGAAAAACTGTTTTTT. Translating gives CASSPTGTGGREKLFF.

V gene TRBV4-2 combines with J gene TRBJ2-1; possibly TRBD2 for D (5 bases). V was clipped by 0 bases and J by 3 bases, with 12 bases between them. The length of the CDR3 is 16 residues. Germline V CDR1 and CDR2: LGHNA, YNFKEQ. The CDR3 bases are TGTGCCAGCAGCCAAGAAGGAGCGGTTCTCTACAATGAGCAGTTCTTC. This sequence encodes CASSQEGAVLYNEQFF.

J is TRBJ1-2 and V is TRBV11-2; 8 nucleotides match TRBD1. This CDR3 has 16 amino acids. The junction had 15 bases not matched to a gene; V was cut back by 4 bases and J by 8 bases. The germline V gene encodes CDR1 SGHAT and CDR2 FQNNGV. The CDR3 nucleotides read TGTGCCAGCAGCTCGGTTAAATGGACAGGGCATAAGGGCTACACCTTC. This codes for CASSSVKWTGHKGYTF.

The chain has TRBV19 and TRBJ1-5; no definite D call. Trimming removed 7 bases at V and 0 bases at J, with 16 bases between. The CDR3 sequence is 16 residues long. In germline, CDR1 is LNHDA, CDR2 SQIVND (reference sequence). The CDR3 loop reads CASIRSGHYSNQPQHF. CDR3 DNA: TGTGCCAGTATCCGCAGCGGGCATTATAGCAATCAGCCCCAGCATTTT.

J is TRBJ2-5 and V is TRBV5-1; possibly TRBD1 for D (6 bases). V was cut by 3 bases and J by 0 bases, with 18 bases left in between. CDR1 is SGHRS, CDR2 YFSETQ, per germline. The CDR3 loop spans 17 amino acids. The chain's CDR3 is CASSSQGGGPYQETQYF. CDR3 sequence (DNA): TGCGCCAGCAGCTCACAGGGTGGAGGACCCTACCAAGAGACCCAGTACTTC.

The gene calls are TRBV7-2 and TRBJ1-2; D possibly corresponds to TRBD1 (5 bases). Trimming pared 1 base from V and 2 bases from J, leaving 8 bases between. CDR3 length: 14 amino acids. CDR1 and CDR2 from the germline V gene are SGHTA and FQGNSA. In DNA form, the CDR3 reads TGTGCCAGCAGCTTAGAACGGGGGAACTATGGCTACACCTTC. Protein product: CASSLERGNYGYTF. The full variable domain, rest sourced from reference TRBV7-2 and TRBJ1-2, is GAGVSQSPSNKVTEKGKDVELRCDPISGHTALYWYRQSLGQGLEFLIYFQGNSAPDKSGLPSDRFSAERTGGSVSTLTIQRTQQEDSAVYLCASSLERGNYGYTFGSGTRLTVV.

This clone was detected only once. V and J are TRBV5-1 and TRBJ2-7, with D unresolved. CDR3 size: 16 residues. Between the trimmed V and J ends, which lost 0 bases and 0 bases, there was a span of 13 bases. The germline gives CDR1 SGHRS, CDR2 YFSETQ. CDR3 coding DNA: TGCGCCAGCAGCTTGGGCGTGGTCCAGCCCTCCTACGAGCAGTACTTC. Amino acid sequence: CASSLGVVQPSYEQYF.

The chain uses TRBV7-3 and TRBJ2-3; D is ambiguous. The CDR3 is 13 amino acids. Germline values: CDR1 SGHTA, CDR2 FQGTGA. Trimming cost V 6 bases and J 0 bases, with 7 bases left between them. The CDR3 reads CASSIQSTDTQYF. CDR3 nucleotides: TGTGCCAGCAGTATACAGAGCACAGATACGCAGTATTTT.

The rearrangement links TRBV30 to TRBJ1-6, with TRBD1 matching over 7 bases. The ends lost 2 bases at V and 7 bases at J; junction bases unmatched: 11. The germline V gene has CDR1 GTSNPN and CDR2 SVGIG (reference sequence). This CDR3 comprises 16 residues. CDR3 nucleotide sequence: TGTGCCTGGAGTCCCCTCTTGGCAGGGGGAAATTCACCCCTCCACTTT. Its protein is CAWSPLLAGGNSPLHF.